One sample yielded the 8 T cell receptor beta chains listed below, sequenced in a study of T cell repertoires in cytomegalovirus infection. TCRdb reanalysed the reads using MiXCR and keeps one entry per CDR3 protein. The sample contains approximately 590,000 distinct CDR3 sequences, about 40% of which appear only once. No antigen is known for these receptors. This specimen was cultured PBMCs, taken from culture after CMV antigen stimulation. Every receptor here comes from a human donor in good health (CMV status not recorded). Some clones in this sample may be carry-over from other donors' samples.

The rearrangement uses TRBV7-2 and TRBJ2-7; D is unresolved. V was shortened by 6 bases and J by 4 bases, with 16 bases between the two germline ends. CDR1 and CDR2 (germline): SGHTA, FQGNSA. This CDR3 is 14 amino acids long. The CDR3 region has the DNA TGTGCCAGCAGGAAGTCTCTGGGGTCGTACGAGCAGTACTTC. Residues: CASRKSLGSYEQYF.

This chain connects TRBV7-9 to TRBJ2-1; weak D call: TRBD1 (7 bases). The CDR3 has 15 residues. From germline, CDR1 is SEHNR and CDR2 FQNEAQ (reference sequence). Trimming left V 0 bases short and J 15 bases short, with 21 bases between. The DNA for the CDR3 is TGTGCCAGCAGCTTAGCGGCGGGGAAGTACAGGGGTCCGTTCTTC. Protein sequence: CASSLAAGKYRGPFF.

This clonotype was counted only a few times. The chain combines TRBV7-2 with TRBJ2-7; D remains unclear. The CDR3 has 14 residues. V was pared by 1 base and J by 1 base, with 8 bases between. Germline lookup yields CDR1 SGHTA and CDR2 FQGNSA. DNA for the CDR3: TGTGCCAGCAGCTTAGATCGACTGTCCTACGAGCAGTACTTC. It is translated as CASSLDRLSYEQYF.

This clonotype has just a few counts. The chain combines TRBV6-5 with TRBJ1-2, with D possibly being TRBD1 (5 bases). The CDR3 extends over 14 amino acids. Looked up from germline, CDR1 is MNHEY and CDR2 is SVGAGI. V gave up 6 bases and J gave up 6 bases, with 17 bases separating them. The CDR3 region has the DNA TGTGCCAGCAGGCTATGGGGGACGCACGATGGCTACACCTTC. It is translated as CASRLWGTHDGYTF.

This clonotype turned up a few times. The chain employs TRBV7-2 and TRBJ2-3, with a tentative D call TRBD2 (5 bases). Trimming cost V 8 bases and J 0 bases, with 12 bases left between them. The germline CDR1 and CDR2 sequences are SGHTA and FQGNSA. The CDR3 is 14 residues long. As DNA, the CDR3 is TGTGCCAGCGCCGACCGCGGGAGCACAGATACGCAGTATTTT. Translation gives CASADRGSTDTQYF.

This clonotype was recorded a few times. The CDR3 nucleotides read TGTGCCAGCAGTTACGAGGACGGTGAGCAGTTCTTC. It encodes CASSYEDGEQFF. The chain has TRBV12-3 or TRBV12-4 and TRBJ2-1; D remains ambiguous. The CDR3 extends over 12 amino acids. Trimming pared 4 bases from V and 9 bases from J, leaving 10 bases between.

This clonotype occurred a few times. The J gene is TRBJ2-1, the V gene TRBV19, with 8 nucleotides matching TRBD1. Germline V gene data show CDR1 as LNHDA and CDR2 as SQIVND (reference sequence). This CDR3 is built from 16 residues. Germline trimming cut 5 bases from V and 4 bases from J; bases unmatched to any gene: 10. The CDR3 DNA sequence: TGTGCCAGTAGTGTGTGGACAGGGCTCCTTTACAATGAGCAGTTCTTC. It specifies CASSVWTGLLYNEQFF. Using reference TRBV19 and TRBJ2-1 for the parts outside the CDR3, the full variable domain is DGGITQSPKYLFRKEGQNVTLSCEQNLNHDAMYWYRQDPGQGLRLIYYSQIVNDFQKGDIAEGYSVSREKKESFPLTVTSAQKNPTAFYLCASSVWTGLLYNEQFFGPGTRLTVL.

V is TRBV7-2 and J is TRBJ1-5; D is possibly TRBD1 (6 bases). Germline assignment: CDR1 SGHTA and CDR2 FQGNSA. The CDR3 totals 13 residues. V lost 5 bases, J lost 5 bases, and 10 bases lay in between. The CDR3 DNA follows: TGTGCCAGCAGCCTCCGACAGGATCAGCCCCAGCATTTT. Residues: CASSLRQDQPQHF.